This entry is about one T cell receptor (beta chain). Its specificity is not known. The data were produced by immunoSEQ multiplex PCR, yet TCRdb's version contains in-frame clones alone and is incomplete. In the table there are fewer than 400,000 clones, over 60% of which are singletons. Trimming removed 4 bases from V and 3 bases from J, with 12 bases in between. Germline CDR1 and CDR2: MNHNS and SASEGT. The CDR3 runs 14 residues. This sample is drawn from a study of cytotoxic CD8 clonotypes in ibrutinib-treated CLL. Study-level findings and limits: Public clonotypes showed up rarely, and on treatment they shrank or held steady. Clonality at baseline surpassed age-matched healthy donors and tracked circulating CD8+ T-cell counts.

This TCR derives from a human donor with chronic lymphocytic leukemia. Sequenced material: PBMCs, taken after 36 months of ibrutinib treatment. The chain has TRBV6-1 and TRBJ1-2; unclear D gene. Here the CDR3 reads CASSGVGRHYGYTF. Written as DNA, the CDR3 is TGTGCCAGCAGTGGGGTCGGGCGTCACTATGGCTACACCTTC.